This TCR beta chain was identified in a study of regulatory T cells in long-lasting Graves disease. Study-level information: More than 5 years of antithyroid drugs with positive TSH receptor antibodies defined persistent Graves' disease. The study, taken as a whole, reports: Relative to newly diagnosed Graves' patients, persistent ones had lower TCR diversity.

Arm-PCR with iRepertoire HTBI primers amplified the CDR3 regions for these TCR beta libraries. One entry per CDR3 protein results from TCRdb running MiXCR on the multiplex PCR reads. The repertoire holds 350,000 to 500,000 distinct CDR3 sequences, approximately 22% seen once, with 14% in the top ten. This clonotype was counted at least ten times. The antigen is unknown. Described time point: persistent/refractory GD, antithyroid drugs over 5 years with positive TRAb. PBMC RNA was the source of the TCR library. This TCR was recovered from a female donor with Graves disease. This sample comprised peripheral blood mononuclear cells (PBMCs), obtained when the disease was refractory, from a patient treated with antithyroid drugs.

Here the CDR3 reads CASSWDRLAYEQYF. CDR3 DNA: TGTGCCAGCAGCTGGGACAGGCTGGCCTACGAGCAGTACTTC. This chain connects TRBV7-8 to TRBJ2-7, with TRBD1 matching 8 bases. This CDR3 is 14 amino acids long. The V gene's germline CDR1 is SGHVS and CDR2 FQNEAQ. Trimming took 4 bases from V and 2 from J; bases not matched to a gene: 4.